This T cell receptor (beta chain) was obtained from a study of blood T cell repertoires in COVID-19. Germline CDR1 reads LNHNV; CDR2 reads YYDKDF (reference sequence). CDR3 length: 14 residues. The V and J ends lost 7 bases and 4 bases, in that order; junction bases with no gene match: 7. Authors' processing steps: Reference gene primer amplification in the assay estimated nucleated cell counts. Using immunoSEQ multiplex PCR, the repertoire was profiled, and TCRdb retains in-frame clones only, with some absent. Clonal size and the V and J genes are those of that table, whereas D and trimming came from the DNA. This table has hundreds of thousands of clones, 70% to 90% appearing once.

The sequence was obtained from a woman between 40 and 50 years old who had recovered from COVID-19. This chain uses TRBV15 with TRBJ2-1; 7 bases are a match to TRBD2. What was sequenced was PBMCs or T cells enriched from blood (not recorded which). CDR3 bases: TGTGCCACCATAGCGGGCGGGAATTACAATGAGCAGTTCTTC. Its protein product is CATIAGGNYNEQFF.